Listed below are T cell receptor beta chains from one sample, sequenced in a study of cytomegalovirus exposure and HLA in healthy donors. The data were produced by immunoSEQ multiplex PCR, yet TCRdb's version contains in-frame clones alone and is incomplete. The sample has about 170,000 clones, around 83% seen once. Sequenced material: PBMCs. The receptors were gathered from a man aged 25-45 years in good health and CMV-seropositive. Both conserved end residues are trimmed from each CDR3. The order of the fields is V gene, J gene, D gene, CDR3 protein. A D gene is named only where the DNA matches it firmly.

V gene: TRBV25-1; J gene: TRBJ2-3; D gene: .; CDR3 protein: ASSELASTDTQY
V gene: TRBV2; J gene: TRBJ1-1; D gene: .; CDR3 protein: ASSDPFVNTEAF
V gene: TRBV6-6; J gene: TRBJ2-1; D gene: TRBD2; CDR3 protein: ASSYPAGPGNEQF
V gene: TRBV19; J gene: TRBJ1-2; D gene: .; CDR3 protein: ASPKTGGYT
V gene: TRBV2; J gene: TRBJ1-5; D gene: .; CDR3 protein: ASSEGRGQPQH
V gene: TRBV7-3; J gene: TRBJ1-6; D gene: .; CDR3 protein: ASSLTGSPPLH
V gene: TRBV5-1; J gene: TRBJ2-1; D gene: TRBD2; CDR3 protein: ASSLSGSSYNEQF
V gene: TRBV2; J gene: TRBJ1-6; D gene: .; CDR3 protein: AQASQYNSPLH
V gene: TRBV9; J gene: TRBJ1-5; D gene: TRBD1; CDR3 protein: ASSGGTGSNQPQH
V gene: TRBV9; J gene: TRBJ1-3; D gene: TRBD1; CDR3 protein: ASSVALVRGTQNTIY
V gene: TRBV4-3; J gene: TRBJ1-2; D gene: .; CDR3 protein: ASSPGEGGYGYT
V gene: TRBV14; J gene: TRBJ1-3; D gene: .; CDR3 protein: ASSQGQRNTIY